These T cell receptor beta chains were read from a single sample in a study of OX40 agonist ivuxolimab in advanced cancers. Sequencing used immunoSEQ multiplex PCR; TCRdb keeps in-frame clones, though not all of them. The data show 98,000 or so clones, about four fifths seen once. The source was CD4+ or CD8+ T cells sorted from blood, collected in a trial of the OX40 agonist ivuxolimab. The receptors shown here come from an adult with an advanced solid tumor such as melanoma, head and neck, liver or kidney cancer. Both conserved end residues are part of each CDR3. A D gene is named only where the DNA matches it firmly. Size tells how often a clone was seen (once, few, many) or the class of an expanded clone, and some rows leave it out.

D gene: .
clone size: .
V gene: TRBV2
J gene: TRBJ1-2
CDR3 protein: CASSEAGEAFYGYTF
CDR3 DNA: TGTGCCAGCAGTGAAGCGGGGGAGGCCTTCTATGGCTACACCTTC

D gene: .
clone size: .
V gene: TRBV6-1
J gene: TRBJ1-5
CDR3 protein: CASSEYLRVPVSNQPQHF
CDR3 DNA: TGTGCCAGCAGTGAATACCTCCGGGTCCCTGTGAGCAATCAGCCCCAGCATTTT

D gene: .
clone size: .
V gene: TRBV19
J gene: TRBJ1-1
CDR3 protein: CASSIRQGRTEAFF
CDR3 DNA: TGTGCCAGTAGTATTCGGCAGGGGCGGACTGAAGCTTTCTTT

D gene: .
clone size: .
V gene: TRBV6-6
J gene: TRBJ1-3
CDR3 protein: CASRPTGSSGNTIYF
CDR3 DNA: TGTGCCAGCAGACCCACAGGGAGCTCTGGAAACACCATATATTTT

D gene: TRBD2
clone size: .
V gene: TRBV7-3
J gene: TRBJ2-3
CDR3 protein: CASSLYRVAGSNSYTQYF
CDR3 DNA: TGTGCCAGCAGCTTGTACAGAGTAGCGGGCTCGAACTCCTATACGCAGTATTTT

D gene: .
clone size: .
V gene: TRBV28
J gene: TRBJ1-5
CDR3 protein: CASRDGGNQPQHF
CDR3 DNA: TGTGCCAGCCGTGATGGGGGTAATCAGCCCCAGCATTTT

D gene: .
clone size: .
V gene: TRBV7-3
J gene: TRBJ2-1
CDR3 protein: CASSFRGGYNEQFF
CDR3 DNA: TGTGCCAGCAGCTTCCGTGGGGGATACAATGAGCAGTTCTTC

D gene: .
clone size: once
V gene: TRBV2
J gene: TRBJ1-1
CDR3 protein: CAKAGADFKNTEAFF
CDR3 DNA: TGTGCCAAAGCAGGGGCCGACTTTAAAAACACTGAAGCTTTCTTT

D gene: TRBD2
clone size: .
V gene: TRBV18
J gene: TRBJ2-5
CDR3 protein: CASSPGAGNQETQYF
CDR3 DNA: TGTGCCAGCTCACCAGGAGCGGGGAACCAAGAGACCCAGTACTTC

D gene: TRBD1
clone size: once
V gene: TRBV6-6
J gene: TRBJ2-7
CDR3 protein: CASRDRVYEQYF
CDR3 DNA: TGTGCCAGCAGGGACAGGGTCTACGAGCAGTACTTC

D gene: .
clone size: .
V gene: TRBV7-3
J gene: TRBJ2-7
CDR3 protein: CASSLDPRGEQYF
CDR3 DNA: TGTGCCAGCAGCTTGGACCCACGGGGCGAGCAGTACTTC